These 4 T cell receptor beta chains were sequenced from one sample in a study of Ad26.COV2.S vaccination and SARS-CoV-2 variants (dated by TCRdb to 2020 to 2022). Explained via the paper, the treatment or condition label denotes: around 19 received Ad26.COV2.S at low or high dose, single or two shots; five or six received placebo; per-sample allocation not given. For vaccine and placebo recipients, repertoires were sequenced using samples collected on day 63 after the first injection. Libraries came from the immunoSEQ multiplex PCR assay. The immuneACCESS repertoire file appears here via TCRdb, limited to in-frame rearrangements. These files lack a portion of the clones; in checked studies, under half of the deficit traces to unresolved V genes, and the cause of the others is not known. This sample holds under 400,000 clones; around 90% were observed only once. The ten largest make up 3.4% of the sample.

The sample here was peripheral blood, taken in a trial of Ad26.COV2.S vaccine versus placebo. All receptors come from a person between 18 and 59 years old who received the Ad26.COV2.S COVID-19 vaccine or a placebo.

There are a few counts of this clone. The rearrangement links TRBV5-1 to TRBJ2-7; 8 bases are shared with TRBD1. Unmatched junction bases numbered 10, after V lost 4 bases and J lost 4 bases. CDR3 size: 15 residues. Germline values: CDR1 SGHRS, CDR2 YFSETQ. The CDR3: CASSPWDRPAYEQYF. The CDR3 bases are TGCGCCAGCAGCCCCTGGGACAGGCCCGCGTACGAGCAGTACTTC. The full variable domain, with the rest looked up from reference TRBV5-1 and TRBJ2-7, is KAGVTQTPRYLIKTRGQQVTLSCSPISGHRSVSWYQQTPGQGLQFLFEYFSETQRNKGNFPGRFSGRQFSNSRSEMNVSTLELGDSALYLCASSPWDRPAYEQYFGPGTRLTVT.

The chain couples TRBV7-3 to TRBJ1-1; D uncertain. Germline lookup yields CDR1 SGHTA and CDR2 FQGTGA. Trimming took off 4 bases at V and 1 base at J, with 7 bases between the two ends. The CDR3 has 13 amino acids. The CDR3: CASSSLPNTEAFF. In DNA, the CDR3 is TGTGCCAGCAGCTCTCTACCGAACACTGAAGCTTTCTTT.

The genes are TRBV27 and TRBJ1-6; the D gene is possibly TRBD1 (5 bases). The CDR3 is 16 residues long. V was clipped by 8 bases and J by 9 bases, with 23 bases between them. CDR1 MNHEY and CDR2 SMNVEV come from the germline V gene (reference sequence). The CDR3 is CASALGGKPLCSPLHF. The CDR3 DNA reads as TGTGCCAGCGCTCTTGGGGGGAAGCCCCTTTGTTCACCCCTCCACTTT.

This chain connects TRBV30 to TRBJ2-1; 10 bases are a match to TRBD2. Germline V lookup: CDR1 GTSNPN, CDR2 SVGIG (reference sequence). This CDR3 is 15 amino acids long. The J segment lost 7 bases and the V segment lost 1 base, leaving 7 bases of the junction unmatched. The CDR3 region has the DNA TGTGCCTGGAGTGGGGGGTCGGGACTAGCGAATGAGCAGTTCTTC. It yields the protein CAWSGGSGLANEQFF.